This T cell receptor (beta chain) was captured in a study of T-cell reconstitution after alpha-beta-depleted transplantation in children. CDR3 size: 16 residues. V lost 9 bases, J lost 9 bases, and 19 bases stayed unmatched. Germline V gene data show CDR1 as KGHDR and CDR2 as SFDVKD. This clonotype has ten or more counts. The TCRbeta library incorporated unique molecular identifiers. TCRdb re-derived calls from the PCR reads in MiXCR, one entry per CDR3 protein. The data show 150,000 to 200,000 distinct CDR3 sequences, with more than 6.5% seen just once and approximately 3% held by the top ten. This material consisted of PBMCs from the stem cell graft donor, taken from the stem cell graft. This chain connects TRBV24-1 to TRBJ2-4; 7 nucleotides match TRBD2. The TCR originated in a human donor who donated a stem cell graft to a child with Wiskott-Aldrich syndrome. CDR3 sequence (DNA): TGTGCCACCCCCGGGTCCGGCAGGGAGGGGAAAGGCATTCAGTACTTC. This sequence encodes CATPGSGREGKGIQYF.